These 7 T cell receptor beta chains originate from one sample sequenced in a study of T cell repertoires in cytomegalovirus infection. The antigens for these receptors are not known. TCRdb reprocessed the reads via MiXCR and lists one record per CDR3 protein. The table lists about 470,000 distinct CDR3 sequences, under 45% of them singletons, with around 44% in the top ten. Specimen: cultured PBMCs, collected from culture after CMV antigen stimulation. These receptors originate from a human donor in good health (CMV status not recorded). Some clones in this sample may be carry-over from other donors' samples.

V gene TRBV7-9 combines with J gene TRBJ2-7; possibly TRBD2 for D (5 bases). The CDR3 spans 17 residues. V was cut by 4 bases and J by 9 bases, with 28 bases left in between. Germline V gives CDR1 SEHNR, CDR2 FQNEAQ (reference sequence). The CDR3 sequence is CASSYPGSPLGPRGQYF. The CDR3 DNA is TGTGCCAGCAGCTATCCGGGATCCCCCCTCGGGCCACGGGGGCAGTACTTC.

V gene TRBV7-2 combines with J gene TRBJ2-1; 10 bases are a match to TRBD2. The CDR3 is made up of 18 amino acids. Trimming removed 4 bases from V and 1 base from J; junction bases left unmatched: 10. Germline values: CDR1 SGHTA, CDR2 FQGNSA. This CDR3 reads CASSSQPSGSWSYNEQFF. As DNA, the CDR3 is TGTGCCAGCAGCTCCCAACCTAGCGGGAGTTGGTCCTACAATGAGCAGTTCTTC.

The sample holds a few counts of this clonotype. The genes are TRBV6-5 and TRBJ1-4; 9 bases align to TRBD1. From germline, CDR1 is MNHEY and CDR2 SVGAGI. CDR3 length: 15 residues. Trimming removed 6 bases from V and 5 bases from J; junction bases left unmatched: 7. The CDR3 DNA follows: TGTGCCAGCAGCCTACAGGGGGCTGGAAATGAAAAACTGTTTTTT. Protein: CASSLQGAGNEKLFF.

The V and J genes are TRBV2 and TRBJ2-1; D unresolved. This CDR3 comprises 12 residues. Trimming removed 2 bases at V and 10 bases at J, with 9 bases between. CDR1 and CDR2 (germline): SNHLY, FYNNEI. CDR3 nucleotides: TGTGCCAGCAGTGAATGGCAGGAGGAGCAGTTCTTC. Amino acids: CASSEWQEEQFF.

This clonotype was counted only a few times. The CDR3 DNA reads TGTGCCACCACCGCGGGGGCCCGCACAGATACGCAGTATTTT. Translation: CATTAGARTDTQYF. The chain carries TRBV7-2 and TRBJ2-3, with D tentatively TRBD2 (7 bases). CDR3 length: 14 residues. Looked up from germline, CDR1 is SGHTA and CDR2 is FQGNSA. The ends were cut back, 10 bases at V and 1 base at J, with 15 bases in the middle.

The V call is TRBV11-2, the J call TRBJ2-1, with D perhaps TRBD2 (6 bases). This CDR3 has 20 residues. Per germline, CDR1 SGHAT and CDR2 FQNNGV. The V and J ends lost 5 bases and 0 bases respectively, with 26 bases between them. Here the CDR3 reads CASSGPGRGGGKSSYNEQFF. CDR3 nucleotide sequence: TGTGCCAGCAGCGGGCCCGGTCGGGGCGGCGGGAAGAGCTCCTACAATGAGCAGTTCTTC.

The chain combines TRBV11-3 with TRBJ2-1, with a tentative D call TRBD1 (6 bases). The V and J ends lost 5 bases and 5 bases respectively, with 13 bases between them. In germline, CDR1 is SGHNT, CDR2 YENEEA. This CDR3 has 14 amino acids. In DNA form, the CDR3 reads TGTGCCAGCAGCCAGGGGTATTTCGACAATGAGCAGTTCTTC. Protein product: CASSQGYFDNEQFF. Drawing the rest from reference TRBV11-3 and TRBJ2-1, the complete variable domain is EAGVVQSPRYKIIEKKQPVAFWCNPISGHNTLYWYLQNLGQGPELLIRYENEEAVDDSQLPKDRFSAERLKGVDSTLKIQPAELGDSAVYLCASSQGYFDNEQFFGPGTRLTVL.